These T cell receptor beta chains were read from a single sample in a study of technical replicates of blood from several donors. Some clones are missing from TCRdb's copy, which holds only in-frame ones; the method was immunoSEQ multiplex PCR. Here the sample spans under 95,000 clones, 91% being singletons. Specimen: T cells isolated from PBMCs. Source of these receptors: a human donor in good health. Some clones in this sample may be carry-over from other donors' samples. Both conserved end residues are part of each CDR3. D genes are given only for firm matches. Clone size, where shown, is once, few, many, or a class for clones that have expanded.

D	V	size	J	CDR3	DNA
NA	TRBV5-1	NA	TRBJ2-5	CASSPSPQAGQETQYF	TGCGCCAGCAGCCCATCCCCTCAGGCAGGGCAAGAGACCCAGTACTTC
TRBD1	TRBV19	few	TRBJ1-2	CASRPYRDSDGYTF	TGTGCCAGTAGACCATACCGGGACAGCGATGGCTACACCTTC
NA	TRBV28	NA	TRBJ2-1	CASLSAYNEQFF	TGTGCCAGCCTGAGCGCCTACAATGAGCAGTTCTTC
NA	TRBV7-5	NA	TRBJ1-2	CVRTHYDYGYTF	TGTGTCAGAACTCACTACGACTATGGCTACACCTTC
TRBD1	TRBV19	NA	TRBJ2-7	CASSIDKGGNEQYF	TGTGCCAGTAGTATAGATAAAGGGGGCAACGAGCAGTACTTC
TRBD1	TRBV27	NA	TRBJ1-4	CASSTRDSREKLFF	TGTGCCAGCAGTACCAGGGACAGTCGGGAAAAACTGTTTTTT
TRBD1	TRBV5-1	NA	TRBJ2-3	CASSLRTGGTDTQYF	TGCGCCAGCAGCTTGCGGACAGGGGGCACAGATACGCAGTATTTT
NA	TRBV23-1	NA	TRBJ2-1	CASSQSDSDSSYNEQFF	TGCGCCAGCAGTCAATCGGACTCGGATAGCAGTTACAATGAGCAGTTCTTC
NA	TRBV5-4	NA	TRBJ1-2	CASSLAVGGYTF	TGTGCCAGCAGCTTGGCAGTTGGTGGCTACACCTTC
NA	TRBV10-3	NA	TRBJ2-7	CAISETTGYYEQYF	TGTGCCATCAGTGAAACGACAGGTTACTACGAGCAGTACTTC
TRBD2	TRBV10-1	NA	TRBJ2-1	CASRDSGRYREQFF	TGCGCCAGCAGGGATAGCGGGAGGTATCGTGAGCAGTTCTTC
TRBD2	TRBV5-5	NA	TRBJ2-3	CATRRGNTDTQYF	TGTGCCACGAGGCGGGGGAACACAGATACGCAGTATTTT
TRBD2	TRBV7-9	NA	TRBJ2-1	CASSLATGGPNNEQFF	TGTGCCAGCAGCTTAGCTACGGGGGGGCCGAACAATGAGCAGTTCTTC
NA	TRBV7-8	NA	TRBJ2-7	CASSLEGGEAYEQYF	TGTGCCAGCAGCTTAGAGGGCGGGGAGGCCTACGAGCAGTACTTC
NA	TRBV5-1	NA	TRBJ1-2	CASSLDGSEIGGYTF	TGCGCCAGCAGCTTGGATGGCAGCGAGATTGGTGGCTACACCTTC
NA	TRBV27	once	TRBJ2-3	CASSFMDTQYF	TGTGCCAGCAGCTTTATGGATACGCAGTATTTT
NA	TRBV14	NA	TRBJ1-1	CASSQGLPNTEAFF	TGTGCCAGCAGCCAGGGCTTACCGAACACTGAAGCTTTCTTT
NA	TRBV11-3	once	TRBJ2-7	CASSLERGVRAGEQYF	TGTGCCAGCAGCTTAGAAAGAGGAGTCAGGGCCGGCGAGCAGTACTTC
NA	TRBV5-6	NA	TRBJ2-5	CASSGAFLGAETQYF	TGTGCCAGCAGCGGAGCCTTTTTAGGCGCAGAGACCCAGTACTTC
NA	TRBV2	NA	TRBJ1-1	CASSLFAVKNTEAFF	TGTGCCAGCAGTCTTTTTGCGGTTAAGAACACTGAAGCTTTCTTT
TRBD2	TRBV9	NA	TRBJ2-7	CASSGGTSRHEQYF	TGTGCCAGCAGCGGCGGGACTAGTCGCCACGAGCAGTACTTC
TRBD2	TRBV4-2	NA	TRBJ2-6	CASSRRGGSSGANVLTF	TGTGCCAGCAGCAGGCGGGGGGGAAGCTCTGGGGCCAACGTCCTGACTTTC
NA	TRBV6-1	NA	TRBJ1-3	CASSDGPSSGNTIYF	TGTGCCAGCAGTGATGGCCCCTCTTCTGGAAACACCATATATTTT
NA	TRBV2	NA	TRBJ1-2	CASSEETLYGYTF	TGTGCCAGCAGTGAAGAAACTCTGTATGGCTACACCTTC
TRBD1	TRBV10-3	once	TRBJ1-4	CAISQAGQGEKLFF	TGTGCCATCAGCCAAGCGGGACAGGGTGAAAAACTGTTTTTT
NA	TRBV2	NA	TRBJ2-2	CASILEMAADTGELFF	TGTGCCAGTATATTGGAGATGGCCGCGGACACCGGGGAGCTGTTTTTT
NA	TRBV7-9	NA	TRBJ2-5	CASSLLTDPQETQYF	TGTGCCAGCAGCTTATTGACAGACCCCCAAGAGACCCAGTACTTC
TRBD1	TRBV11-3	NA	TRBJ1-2	CASSIQTGAGNYGYTF	TGTGCCAGCAGCATTCAAACAGGGGCGGGTAACTATGGCTACACCTTC
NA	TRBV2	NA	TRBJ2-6	CASSELGGPGANVLTF	TGTGCCAGCAGTGAATTAGGGGGTCCCGGGGCCAACGTCCTGACTTTC
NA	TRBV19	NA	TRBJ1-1	CASTLGGGSTEAFF	TGTGCCAGTACCTTAGGGGGGGGTTCCACTGAAGCTTTCTTT
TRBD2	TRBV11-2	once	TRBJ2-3	CASSLGGLAVAQYF	TGTGCCAGCAGCTTAGGGGGACTAGCGGTGGCGCAGTATTTT
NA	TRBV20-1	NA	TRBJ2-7	CRIDRGFEQYF	TGCAGGATCGATAGGGGTTTCGAGCAGTACTTC
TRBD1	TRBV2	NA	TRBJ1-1	CASSIFRTGRTNTEAFF	TGTGCCAGCAGTATTTTCCGGACAGGAAGGACGAACACTGAAGCTTTCTTT
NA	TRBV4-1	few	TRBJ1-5	CASSQVTEFNQPQHF	TGCGCCAGCAGCCAAGTGACAGAATTCAATCAGCCCCAGCATTTT
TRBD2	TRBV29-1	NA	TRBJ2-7	CGGASGYEQYF	TGCGGCGGAGCTAGCGGATACGAGCAGTACTTC
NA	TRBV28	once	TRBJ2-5	CASSSGSEETQYF	TGTGCCAGCAGTTCGGGATCCGAAGAGACCCAGTACTTC
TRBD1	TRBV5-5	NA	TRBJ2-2	CASSLGRTGTLSGELFF	TGTGCCAGCAGCTTGGGACGGACAGGGACCCTTTCCGGGGAGCTGTTTTTT